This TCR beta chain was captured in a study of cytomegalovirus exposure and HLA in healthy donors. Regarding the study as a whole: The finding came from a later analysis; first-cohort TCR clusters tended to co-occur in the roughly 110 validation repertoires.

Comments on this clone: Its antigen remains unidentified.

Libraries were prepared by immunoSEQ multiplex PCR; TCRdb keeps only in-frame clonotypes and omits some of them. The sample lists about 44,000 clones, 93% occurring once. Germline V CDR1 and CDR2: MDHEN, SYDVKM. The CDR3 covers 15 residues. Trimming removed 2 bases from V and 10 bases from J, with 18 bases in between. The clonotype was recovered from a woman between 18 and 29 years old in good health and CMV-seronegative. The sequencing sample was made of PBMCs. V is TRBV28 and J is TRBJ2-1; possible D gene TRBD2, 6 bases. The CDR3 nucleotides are TGTGCCAGCAGTTTACCAGGGAGGCTTGGGGGGGAGCAGTTCTTC. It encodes CASSLPGRLGGEQFF.